This T cell receptor (beta chain) was sequenced in a study of blood T cell repertoires in COVID-19. For the study at large: From the United States, Italy and Spain came samples of acute and convalescent COVID-19. The analysed material was cDNA or gDNA that came from T cells, B-cell-depleted T cells, or PBMCs.

From germline, CDR1 is SGHNT and CDR2 YYREEE (reference sequence). The CDR3 loop spans 12 amino acids. V was pared by 2 bases and J by 4 bases, with 5 bases between. Source study methods: Amplification with reference gene primers provided the estimates of nucleated cell counts. Sequencing was performed with immunoSEQ multiplex PCR; in TCRdb, only in-frame clones are kept and a portion is missing. V, J and clone size are taken as reported in that table, and D and trimming were inferred from the DNA itself. The table has 97,000 or so clones, around 86% seen once. The sample consisted of peripheral blood. The receptor was derived from a man aged 50-59 years with active or convalescent COVID-19. This chain joins TRBV5-4 and TRBJ2-3; D remains unclear. The CDR3 here is CASSFRADTQYF. The CDR3 bases are TGTGCCAGCAGCTTCCGGGCAGATACGCAGTATTTT.